These 21 T cell receptor beta chains originate from one sample sequenced in a study of blood T cell repertoires in COVID-19 (dated by TCRdb to the early 2020s). Receptors were amplified or captured by the immunoSEQ multiplex PCR assay. Here the immuneACCESS table is served through TCRdb, limited to in-frame sequences with V and J called. Missing clones are a known gap in these copies; in checked studies unresolved V genes cover under half, and the rest lacks a known reason. A total of approximately 210,000 clones appear in this sample, roughly 86% of them only once. Together, the top ten hold about 12% of the sample. The sequenced sample consisted of peripheral blood. Receptors were obtained from a woman aged 40 to 50 with acute or convalescent COVID-19.

The chain employs TRBV10-1 and TRBJ2-5; D ambiguous. There are 12 residues in the CDR3. Germline loops: CDR1 WNHNN, CDR2 SYGVQD (reference sequence). The DNA of the CDR3 is TGCCCGTCCCTAACTTTTCAAGAGACCCAGTACTTC. This gives the protein CPSLTFQETQYF.

This clone occurred a few times. The chain has TRBV7-9 and TRBJ1-5; D is possibly TRBD1 (5 bases). CDR3 length equals 13 residues. Germline values: CDR1 SEHNR, CDR2 FQNEAQ (reference sequence). V gave up 2 bases and J gave up 7 bases, with 9 bases separating them. The CDR3 sequence is CASSLWEGQPQHF. In nucleotides, the CDR3 is TGTGCCAGCAGCTTATGGGAGGGGCAGCCCCAGCATTTT.

The J gene is TRBJ2-1, the V gene TRBV19; D possibly corresponds to TRBD2 (5 bases). Between the trimmed V and J ends, which lost 3 bases and 4 bases, there was a span of 13 bases. CDR3 length: 15 residues. Per germline, CDR1 LNHDA and CDR2 SQIVND (reference sequence). Written as DNA, the CDR3 is TGTGCCAGTAGTATCGGGCGGGCCGCTTACAATGAGCAGTTCTTC. Protein product: CASSIGRAAYNEQFF.

Remarks on this clone: The junction and the germline gene differ at one end; a read error may be behind it. This chain links TRBV12-5 with TRBJ2-2, with D possibly matching TRBD2 (6 bases). Per germline, CDR1 LGHNT and CDR2 FRNRAP. The length of the CDR3 is 15 residues. In DNA, the CDR3 is TGCGCGATCACCGAGGGAGGATTACCCACCGGGGAGCTGTTTTTT. Translated: CAITEGGLPTGELFF.

The V and J genes are TRBV11-2 and TRBJ2-5; 9 bases align to TRBD1. The J segment lost 3 bases and the V segment lost 1 base, leaving 12 bases of the junction unmatched. This CDR3 is 18 amino acids long. Germline V gives CDR1 SGHAT, CDR2 FQNNGV. CDR3 nucleotides: TGTGCCAGCAGCTTAGGCTCGGCCGGGACAGGGCTAAAAGAGACCCAGTACTTC. Translated: CASSLGSAGTGLKETQYF.

The chain combines TRBV18 with TRBJ1-5; D is unclear. This CDR3 has 13 residues. Trimming left V 1 base short and J 5 bases short, with 6 bases between. Germline CDR1 KGHSH, CDR2 LQKENI. This CDR3 reads CASSPLSDQPQHF. CDR3 bases: TGTGCCAGCTCACCACTTAGTGATCAGCCCCAGCATTTT.

The chain joins TRBV5-1 to TRBJ2-7, with D possibly TRBD2 on 6 matching bases. V was trimmed by 4 bases and J by 2 bases, leaving 19 bases between them. The CDR3 sequence is 16 residues long. Germline-derived CDR1 and CDR2 are SGHRS and YFSETQ. CDR3 region: CASSPGVASETYEQYF. The CDR3 DNA reads TGCGCCAGCAGCCCGGGAGTGGCTAGCGAGACCTACGAGCAGTACTTC. Based on the CDR3 plus reference TRBV5-1 and TRBJ2-7, the full variable domain is KAGVTQTPRYLIKTRGQQVTLSCSPISGHRSVSWYQQTPGQGLQFLFEYFSETQRNKGNFPGRFSGRQFSNSRSEMNVSTLELGDSALYLCASSPGVASETYEQYFGPGTRLTVT.

The V gene is TRBV19, the J gene TRBJ2-1, with 13 nucleotides matching TRBD2. V was clipped by 4 bases and J by 6 bases; unmatched bases: 18. CDR1 is LNHDA, CDR2 SQIVND, per germline (reference sequence). The CDR3 covers 20 residues. For the CDR3, the DNA is TGTGCCAGTAGTAGGCGGACTAGCGGGAGTAGTGGGGGGTATGGCAATGAGCAGTTCTTC. Residues: CASSRRTSGSSGGYGNEQFF.

This clone was observed a handful of times. CDR3 nucleotides: TGTGCTACCCTAGGGGGGACAGGGAATTCACCCCTCCACTTT. As protein: CATLGGTGNSPLHF. The V gene is TRBV25-1, the J gene TRBJ1-6; 9 bases are a match to TRBD1. This CDR3 comprises 14 residues. Germline V gene sequence: CDR1 MGHDK, CDR2 SYGVNS.

V is TRBV27 and J is TRBJ2-7, with TRBD2 matching over 11 bases. V dropped 6 bases and J dropped 3; count of bases not matched to a gene: 4. The CDR3 runs 14 residues. CDR1 is MNHEY, CDR2 SMNVEV, per germline (reference sequence). The CDR3 DNA sequence: TGTGCCAGCAGACGGACTAGCGGGCGCTACGAGCAGTACTTC. Encoded protein: CASRRTSGRYEQYF.

CDR3 in amino acids: CASSVRREVYNEQFF. CDR3 nucleotides: TGTGCCAGCAGTGTCAGGCGGGAGGTCTACAATGAGCAGTTCTTC. The chain employs TRBV25-1 and TRBJ2-1; 8 bases align to TRBD2. CDR1 and CDR2 (germline): MGHDK, SYGVNS. This CDR3 is built from 15 residues. The junction had 5 bases not matched to a gene; V was cut back by 4 bases and J by 3 bases.

The chain is built from TRBV24-1 and TRBJ2-6; TRBD1 might be the D (5 bases). The germline gives CDR1 KGHDR, CDR2 SFDVKD. V lost 12 bases to trimming and J lost 4 bases, with 12 bases between them. The CDR3 covers 13 residues. The CDR3 spells CARRVGGANVLTF. DNA of the CDR3: TGTGCCCGCAGGGTGGGCGGGGCCAACGTCCTGACTTTC.

This sequence joins TRBV7-9 and TRBJ2-1; 10 nucleotides line up with TRBD2. V was pared by 3 bases and J by 1 base, with 0 bases of the junction left unmatched. The CDR3 has 15 amino acids. From germline, CDR1 is SEHNR and CDR2 FQNEAQ (reference sequence). The CDR3 DNA reads as TGTGCCAGCAGCTTTAGCGGGAGGTCCTACAATGAGCAGTTCTTC. This gives the protein CASSFSGRSYNEQFF.

The rearrangement joins TRBV7-2 to TRBJ2-3; 12 nucleotides match TRBD2. The CDR3 runs to 16 residues. After removal of 5 bases from V and 0 bases from J, the junction contained 3 bases not matched to a gene. CDR1 and CDR2 (germline): SGHTA, FQGNSA. The DNA for the CDR3 is TGTGCCAGCAGCAAAGGGACTAGCGGGAGCACAGATACGCAGTATTTT. Protein: CASSKGTSGSTDTQYF.

The chain combines TRBV7-3 with TRBJ1-3; 7 bases agree with TRBD1. The germline V gene has CDR1 SGHTA and CDR2 FQGTGA. The CDR3 length is 14 residues. V trimming: 6 bases; J trimming: 4 bases; junction bases outside the gene matches: 6. CDR3 nucleotides: TGTGCCAGCAGTCAGGGGGGCGGAGGAAACACCATATATTTT. Encoded protein: CASSQGGGGNTIYF.

The chain joins TRBV6-5 to TRBJ1-5, with D perhaps matching TRBD1 (5 bases). V was cut by 0 bases and J by 6 bases, with 15 bases left in between. The CDR3 totals 16 residues. Germline-derived CDR1 and CDR2 are MNHEY and SVGAGI. The CDR3 region has the DNA TGTGCCAGCAGTTACTCCTCGAGCCATAGGGGTCAGCCCCAGCATTTT. Translated, it gives CASSYSSSHRGQPQHF.

The rearrangement joins TRBV5-4 to TRBJ2-4; TRBD1 might be the D (6 bases). The V end lost 1 base, the J end lost 0 bases, and 11 bases lay between the germline ends. Germline CDR1 is SGHNT and CDR2 is YYREEE (reference sequence). The CDR3 is 16 amino acids. The CDR3, as DNA: TGTGCCAGCAGCTTGAGAGGGGACATAGCCAAAAACATTCAGTACTTC. Protein product: CASSLRGDIAKNIQYF.

In its sample, this clone was seen a few times. The chain employs TRBV14 and TRBJ2-2, with TRBD1 as a possible D gene (6 bases). V was cut by 0 bases and J by 6 bases, with 17 bases left in between. CDR1 and CDR2 from the germline V gene are SGHDN and FVKESK. This CDR3 contains 17 residues. This CDR3 is CASSQDQGLVGSGELFF. CDR3 DNA: TGTGCCAGCAGCCAAGATCAGGGGCTAGTTGGATCCGGGGAGCTGTTTTTT.

V is TRBV4-3 and J is TRBJ1-1; D gene uncertain. Germline loops: CDR1 LGHNA, CDR2 YSLEER. The CDR3 is 15 amino acids. V was shortened by 0 bases and J by 4 bases, with 12 bases between the two germline ends. The CDR3 DNA is TGCGCCAGCAGCCAAGATAGGGAGGACCCCACTGAAGCTTTCTTT. Amino acids: CASSQDREDPTEAFF.

This clone was counted once. The chain combines TRBV19 with TRBJ1-1; D might be TRBD1 (5 bases). Germline CDR1 and CDR2: LNHDA and SQIVND (reference sequence). The CDR3 has 15 amino acids. V was clipped by 3 bases and J by 4 bases, with 15 bases between them. DNA of the CDR3: TGTGCCAGTAGTATGTTGACAGATTCGAGCACTGAAGCTTTCTTT. It yields the protein CASSMLTDSSTEAFF.

The V and J genes are TRBV3-1 (or the pseudogene TRBV3-2) and TRBJ2-1, with D tentatively TRBD1 (6 bases). There are 13 residues in the CDR3. Trimming cost V 4 bases and J 8 bases, with 12 bases left between them. CDR1 LGHDT and CDR2 YNNKEL come from the germline V gene (reference sequence). Here the CDR3 reads CASSLVGADEQFF. The CDR3 DNA reads as TGTGCCAGCAGCCTTGTGGGGGCGGATGAGCAGTTCTTC.